Following are 32 T cell receptor beta chains from one sample sequenced in a study of shared clonotypes between healthy human individuals (dated by TCRdb to 2020 to 2022). CD8 naive samples were CD45RO-negative cells positively selected for CCR7, giving a CD45RA+CCR7+ population that excluded TemRA cells. Library prep was done by the immunoSEQ multiplex PCR assay. The table was pulled from immuneACCESS by TCRdb, which kept in-frame rearrangements only. Such tables lose some clones; where checked, under half of the loss comes from unresolved V genes, and the rest has no known cause. Recorded for this sample are 800,000 or so clones; about 96% of them occurred a single time. 0.2% to 0.25% of the sample is taken by the ten largest. The sequenced sample was naive CD8+ T cells sorted from blood. The sample's cell subset or site label is to be understood as: CD45RA+CCR7+. The receptors stem from a man aged 25-40 years in good health.

The chain's CDR3 is CASSQLTGDTEAFF. The CDR3 bases are TGTGCCAGCAGCCAATTAACAGGGGACACTGAAGCTTTCTTT. This chain connects TRBV4-2 to TRBJ1-1, with 7 bases lining up with TRBD1. Germline values: CDR1 LGHNA, CDR2 YNFKEQ. The CDR3 has 14 amino acids. The J segment lost 3 bases and the V segment lost 2 bases, leaving 3 bases of the junction unmatched.

The rearrangement joins TRBV4-1 to TRBJ2-7; 11 nucleotides match TRBD2. The V and J ends lost 4 bases and 0 bases, in that order; junction bases with no gene match: 2. Germline V lookup: CDR1 MGHRA, CDR2 YSYEKL. CDR3 length equals 15 residues. The CDR3: CASSPGLADSYEQYF. DNA for the CDR3: TGCGCCAGCAGCCCGGGACTAGCGGACTCCTACGAGCAGTACTTC.

The chain combines TRBV9 with TRBJ2-7, with D uncertain. Germline CDR1 and CDR2: SGDLS and YYNGEE. The germline V and J ends were trimmed by 0 bases and 6 bases, with 10 bases remaining between them. CDR3 length equals 13 residues. CDR3 region: CASSVGSGSEQYF. The CDR3 nucleotides are TGTGCCAGCAGCGTAGGTTCGGGTTCCGAGCAGTACTTC.

This chain uses TRBV27 with TRBJ2-1; 11 bases fit TRBD2. From germline, CDR1 is MNHEY and CDR2 SMNVEV (reference sequence). The V gene end was trimmed by 3 bases and the J gene end by 7 bases; junction bases not matched to a gene: 5. The CDR3 runs 15 residues. The CDR3 DNA reads TGTGCCAGCAGTTTCCTACTAGCGGGAGAGAATGAGCAGTTCTTC. The encoded protein is CASSFLLAGENEQFF.

Points on this clone: The sample has other DNA sequences that encode this CDR3 too. The rearrangement joins TRBV5-1 to TRBJ2-7; 7 bases agree with TRBD1. The CDR3 length is 13 residues. Germline V CDR1 and CDR2: SGHRS, YFSETQ. J lost 0 bases, V lost 5 bases, and 2 bases had no gene match. The CDR3 here is CASSTGDSYEQYF. In nucleotides, the CDR3 is TGCGCCAGCAGTACAGGGGACTCCTACGAGCAGTACTTC.

This chain connects TRBV9 to TRBJ2-3; D perhaps matches TRBD1 (6 bases). Germline loops: CDR1 SGDLS, CDR2 YYNGEE. The V end lost 5 bases, the J end lost 6 bases, and 19 bases lay between the germline ends. CDR3 length: 15 residues. This CDR3 is CASSPGLQGWDTQYF. The DNA of the CDR3 is TGTGCCAGCAGTCCAGGATTACAGGGTTGGGATACGCAGTATTTT.

The chain is built from TRBV2 and TRBJ2-3, with D possibly matching TRBD2 (6 bases). The CDR3 sequence is 15 residues long. The V gene's germline CDR1 is SNHLY and CDR2 FYNNEI. The V gene lost 3 bases and the J gene lost 3 bases, with 13 bases spanning the gap. The CDR3 region is CASSDGRAGTDTQYF. The DNA of the CDR3 is TGTGCCAGCAGTGATGGCAGGGCGGGAACAGATACGCAGTATTTT.

This chain connects TRBV7-6 to TRBJ2-7; 9 nucleotides match TRBD2. Looked up from germline, CDR1 is SGHVS and CDR2 is FNYEAQ. V shed 4 bases, J shed 1 base, and the junction held 5 bases outside the gene matches. This CDR3 region has 15 residues. This chain's CDR3 is CASSSSSGDSYEQYF. In nucleotides, the CDR3 is TGTGCCAGCAGCTCATCTAGCGGGGATTCCTACGAGCAGTACTTC.

This clone has more than one count but fewer than ten. The chain combines TRBV10-3 with TRBJ1-2, with TRBD1 as a possible D gene (6 bases). Deletions cut 0 bases from V and 6 bases from J, with 17 bases between. The CDR3 has 16 residues. Germline V gives CDR1 ENHRY, CDR2 SYGVKD. Here the CDR3 reads CAISESLAGEVNGYTF. The CDR3 DNA reads TGTGCCATCAGTGAGTCTCTCGCAGGGGAGGTGAATGGCTACACCTTC.

The V and J genes are TRBV6-6 and TRBJ1-2, with D uncertain. V gave up 2 bases and J gave up 4 bases, with 5 bases separating them. The CDR3 is 12 residues long. Germline loops: CDR1 MNHNY, CDR2 SVGAGI (reference sequence). CDR3: CASSYGPYGYTF. In DNA form, the CDR3 reads TGTGCCAGCAGTTACGGTCCCTATGGCTACACCTTC.

V gene TRBV7-3 combines with J gene TRBJ2-1; 16 bases fit TRBD2. V was clipped by 5 bases and J by 6 bases; unmatched bases: 7. CDR1 and CDR2 (germline): SGHTA, FQGTGA. The CDR3 covers 17 residues. The CDR3 spells CASSLGTSGRGLNEQFF. CDR3 nucleotide sequence: TGTGCCAGCAGCCTTGGGACTAGCGGGAGGGGGCTCAATGAGCAGTTCTTC.

This clone was counted once. V usage is TRBV5-1 and J usage is TRBJ1-2, with a weak D call TRBD1 (5 bases). Trimming stripped 0 bases from V and 6 bases from J, with 9 bases between. Germline V gene data show CDR1 as SGHRS and CDR2 as YFSETQ. The CDR3 is 13 residues long. This chain's CDR3 is CASSLEGANGYTF. In DNA form, the CDR3 reads TGCGCCAGCAGCTTGGAAGGGGCAAATGGCTACACCTTC.

In this sample, this clone turned up once. The chain uses TRBV9 and TRBJ2-6, with 10 bases lining up with TRBD1. The CDR3 consists of 16 residues. Trimming cost V 5 bases and J 2 bases; bases outside gene matches: 4. Germline assignment: CDR1 SGDLS and CDR2 YYNGEE. CDR3 nucleotides: TGTGCCAGCAGTTGGGGACAGGGGACTGGGGCCAACGTCCTGACTTTC. This gives the protein CASSWGQGTGANVLTF.

The genes are TRBV7-8 and TRBJ2-1, with 8 bases fitting TRBD1. Germline V CDR1 and CDR2: SGHVS, FQNEAQ. V shed 3 bases, J shed 2 bases, and the junction held 12 bases outside the gene matches. The CDR3 is 18 amino acids. The CDR3 nucleotides are TGTGCCAGCAGCTTCAGACCAATGGGACAGGAGACCTACAATGAGCAGTTCTTC. This sequence encodes CASSFRPMGQETYNEQFF.

The gene calls are TRBV4-1 and TRBJ2-7; no definite D call. The CDR3 length is 15 residues. V dropped 0 bases and J dropped 2 bases, with 11 bases sitting between them. Germline V gene lookup returns CDR1 MGHRA and CDR2 YSYEKL. As DNA, the CDR3 is TGCGCCAGCAGCCAAGATCGGAACACCCCCTACGAGCAGTACTTC. It yields the protein CASSQDRNTPYEQYF.

The gene calls are TRBV6-1 and TRBJ1-2; D not resolved. This CDR3 is built from 15 residues. V gave up 3 bases and J gave up 4 bases, with 15 bases separating them. CDR1 is MNHNS, CDR2 SASEGT, per germline. The CDR3, as DNA: TGTGCCAGCAGTGATTTGATGATGGTACGCTATGGCTACACCTTC. The encoded protein is CASSDLMMVRYGYTF.

This clone was recorded once. The chain has TRBV7-8 and TRBJ2-3; 8 bases match TRBD2. Trimming cost V 5 bases and J 2 bases; bases outside gene matches: 9. This CDR3 is 16 amino acids long. Germline loops: CDR1 SGHVS, CDR2 FQNEAQ. CDR3 nucleotide sequence: TGTGCCAGCAGCGTCCAGCGGGAGTACTACACAGATACGCAGTATTTT. Its translation: CASSVQREYYTDTQYF.

V and J are TRBV6-5 and TRBJ2-3; TRBD2 might be the D (6 bases). The CDR3 sequence is 14 residues long. Trimming left V 10 bases short and J 6 bases short, with 20 bases between. Germline CDR1 reads MNHEY; CDR2 reads SVGAGI. In nucleotides, the CDR3 is TGTGCCACCGGCATAACGGGAGTTTCTGATACGCAGTATTTT. Its protein product is CATGITGVSDTQYF.

This chain connects TRBV4-1 to TRBJ2-1; 9 positions agree with TRBD2. The junction had 12 bases not matched to a gene; V was cut back by 5 bases and J by 4 bases. This CDR3 is built from 17 residues. Germline V gene sequence: CDR1 MGHRA, CDR2 YSYEKL. CDR3 nucleotides: TGCGCCAGCAGCTCAAGATCCCCGGGACTAGCATACAATGAGCAGTTCTTC. Translation gives CASSSRSPGLAYNEQFF.

This rearrangement joins TRBV7-9 to TRBJ1-4, with 7 positions matching TRBD1. V dropped 3 bases and J dropped 4; count of bases not matched to a gene: 8. The CDR3 is 16 amino acids. Germline lookup yields CDR1 SEHNR and CDR2 FQNEAQ (reference sequence). For the CDR3, the DNA is TGTGCCAGCAGCTTTGTCATGGGACAGCTTAATGAAAAACTGTTTTTT. Amino acids: CASSFVMGQLNEKLFF.

The chain has TRBV28 and TRBJ1-1; D might be TRBD1 (6 bases). The CDR3 length is 14 residues. The V gene's germline CDR1 is MDHEN and CDR2 SYDVKM. Trimming took 7 bases from V and 4 from J, leaving 16 bases between them. For the CDR3, the DNA is TGTGCCAGCAATCTACAGGGAGGTGGCACTGAAGCTTTCTTT. Encoded protein: CASNLQGGGTEAFF.

Comment on this clone: The same CDR3 also results from other DNA sequences found in this sample. The chain is built from TRBV5-1 and TRBJ2-3, with D hard to call. Trimming pared 0 bases from V and 0 bases from J, leaving 8 bases between. This CDR3 spans 15 amino acids. Per germline, CDR1 SGHRS and CDR2 YFSETQ. CDR3 residues: CASSLAADSTDTQYF. The CDR3 DNA reads as TGCGCCAGCAGCTTGGCGGCAGATAGCACAGATACGCAGTATTTT. Together with reference TRBV5-1 and TRBJ2-3, the CDR3 gives the full variable domain: KAGVTQTPRYLIKTRGQQVTLSCSPISGHRSVSWYQQTPGQGLQFLFEYFSETQRNKGNFPGRFSGRQFSNSRSEMNVSTLELGDSALYLCASSLAADSTDTQYFGPGTRLTVL.

The chain couples TRBV9 to TRBJ2-4; D is ambiguous. Germline-derived CDR1 and CDR2 are SGDLS and YYNGEE. Trimming took 3 bases from V and 2 from J, leaving 3 bases between them. CDR3 size: 12 residues. CDR3 region: CASSGPKNIQYF. DNA of the CDR3: TGTGCCAGCAGCGGGCCCAAAAACATTCAGTACTTC.

The chain carries TRBV5-6 and TRBJ1-1; weak D call: TRBD1 (5 bases). This CDR3 is built from 15 residues. Trimming removed 4 bases from V and 0 bases from J, with 13 bases in between. The V gene's germline CDR1 is SGHDT and CDR2 YYEEEE. CDR3 loop: CASSPMTALNTEAFF. In nucleotides, the CDR3 is TGTGCCAGCAGCCCGATGACAGCGCTGAACACTGAAGCTTTCTTT.

The rearrangement links TRBV15 to TRBJ1-4, with D uncertain. The V and J ends lost 2 bases and 8 bases respectively, with 15 bases between them. CDR1 is LNHNV and CDR2 is YYDKDF in the germline V gene (reference sequence). The CDR3 consists of 15 residues. DNA of the CDR3: TGTGCCACCAGCAGAAGTCCCTCCGGTAACGAAAAACTGTTTTTT. It is translated as CATSRSPSGNEKLFF.

This chain uses TRBV28 with TRBJ1-1, with D possibly TRBD1 on 5 matching bases. V was cut by 5 bases and J by 10 bases, with 23 bases left in between. This CDR3 spans 15 amino acids. The V gene's germline CDR1 is MDHEN and CDR2 SYDVKM. This CDR3 is CASSDRGHVIGGAFF. The CDR3 DNA sequence: TGTGCCAGCAGTGACCGGGGCCACGTGATCGGTGGAGCTTTCTTT.

The chain joins TRBV4-1 to TRBJ2-7, with 10 bases fitting TRBD2. The length of the CDR3 is 15 residues. J gave up 3 bases and V 5 bases, and 7 bases lay outside the gene matches. Germline lookup yields CDR1 MGHRA and CDR2 YSYEKL. The CDR3 nucleotides are TGCGCCAGCAGCTCTATAGCGGGAGGTCACTACGAGCAGTACTTC. This encodes CASSSIAGGHYEQYF.

V usage is TRBV7-3 and J usage is TRBJ2-1; possibly TRBD2 for D (6 bases). The CDR3 loop spans 12 amino acids. The V and J ends lost 2 bases and 10 bases respectively, with 9 bases between them. CDR1 is SGHTA and CDR2 is FQGTGA in the germline V gene. The chain's CDR3 is CASSLVGREQFF. The CDR3 DNA follows: TGTGCCAGCAGCTTAGTGGGGAGGGAGCAGTTCTTC.

The V call is TRBV27, the J call TRBJ2-6; D perhaps matches TRBD2 (6 bases). Germline lookup yields CDR1 MNHEY and CDR2 SMNVEV (reference sequence). V was shortened by 1 base and J by 2 bases, with 15 bases between the two germline ends. The CDR3 sequence is 18 residues long. Here the CDR3 reads CASSLYSGDPPGANVLTF. CDR3 nucleotide sequence: TGTGCCAGCAGTTTATACTCGGGGGATCCTCCTGGGGCCAACGTCCTGACTTTC. The whole variable domain, filled in from reference TRBV27 and TRBJ2-6, reads EAQVTQNPRYLITVTGKKLTVTCSQNMNHEYMSWYRQDPGLGLRQIYYSMNVEVTDKGDVPEGYKVSRKEKRNFPLILESPSPNQTSLYFCASSLYSGDPPGANVLTFGAGSRLTVL.

In its sample, this clone was seen once. This chain joins TRBV9 and TRBJ1-1; D unresolved. V was cut by 0 bases and J by 4 bases, with 25 bases left in between. The CDR3 covers 19 residues. The germline V gene has CDR1 SGDLS and CDR2 YYNGEE. The CDR3 loop reads CASSVVDNSRHTIGTEAFF. In nucleotides, the CDR3 is TGTGCCAGCAGCGTAGTAGACAATAGCCGACACACAATTGGCACTGAAGCTTTCTTT.

The V gene is TRBV14, the J gene TRBJ2-7; D might be TRBD2 (5 bases). Germline CDR1 is SGHDN and CDR2 is FVKESK. The V and J ends lost 2 bases and 3 bases respectively, with 11 bases between them. The CDR3 covers 14 residues. The CDR3 here is CASSQSGLGYEQYF. CDR3 nucleotide sequence: TGTGCCAGCAGCCAATCCGGACTGGGCTACGAGCAGTACTTC.

Of note for this clone: Other DNA sequences from this sample encode an identical CDR3 as well. The chain links TRBV4-3 to TRBJ2-7; unclear D gene. The CDR3 contains 13 residues. V lost 1 base to trimming and J lost 3 bases, with 7 bases between them. Germline values: CDR1 LGHNA, CDR2 YSLEER. As DNA, the CDR3 is TGCGCCAGCAGCCAAGGGCTAGTCTACGAGCAGTACTTC. Translation gives CASSQGLVYEQYF.